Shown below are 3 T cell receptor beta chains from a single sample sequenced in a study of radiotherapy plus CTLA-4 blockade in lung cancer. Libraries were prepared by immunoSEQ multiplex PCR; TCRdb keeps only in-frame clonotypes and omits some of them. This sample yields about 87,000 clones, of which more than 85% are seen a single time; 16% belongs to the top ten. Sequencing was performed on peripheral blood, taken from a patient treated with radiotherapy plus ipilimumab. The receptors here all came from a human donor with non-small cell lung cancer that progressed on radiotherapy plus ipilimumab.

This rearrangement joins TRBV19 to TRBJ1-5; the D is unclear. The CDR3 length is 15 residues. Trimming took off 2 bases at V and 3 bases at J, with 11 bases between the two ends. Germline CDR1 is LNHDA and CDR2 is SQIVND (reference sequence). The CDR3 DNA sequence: TGTGCCAGTAGTATAACCGGATTACCCAATCAGCCCCAGCATTTT. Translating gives CASSITGLPNQPQHF. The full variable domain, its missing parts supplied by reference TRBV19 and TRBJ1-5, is DGGITQSPKYLFRKEGQNVTLSCEQNLNHDAMYWYRQDPGQGLRLIYYSQIVNDFQKGDIAEGYSVSREKKESFPLTVTSAQKNPTAFYLCASSITGLPNQPQHFGDGTRLSIL.

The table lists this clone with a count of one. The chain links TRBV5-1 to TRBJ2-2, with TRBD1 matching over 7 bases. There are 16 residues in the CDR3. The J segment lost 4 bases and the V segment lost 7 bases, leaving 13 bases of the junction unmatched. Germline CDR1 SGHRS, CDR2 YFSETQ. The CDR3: CASQNSDRLTTGELFF. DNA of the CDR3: TGCGCCAGCCAGAATTCGGACAGGCTTACCACCGGGGAGCTGTTTTTT.

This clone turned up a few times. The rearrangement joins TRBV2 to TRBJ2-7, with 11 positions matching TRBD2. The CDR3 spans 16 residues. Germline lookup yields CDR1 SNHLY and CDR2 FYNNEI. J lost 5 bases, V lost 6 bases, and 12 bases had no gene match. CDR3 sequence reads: CASRGLAGGGGNEQYF. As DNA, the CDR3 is TGTGCCAGCAGGGGTCTAGCGGGGGGCGGGGGAAACGAGCAGTACTTC.